Listed here are 17 T cell receptor beta chains from one sample, sequenced in a study of glioma-infiltrating T cells after dendritic cell vaccination. The table came from immunoSEQ multiplex PCR; TCRdb's copy has only in-frame clones and leaves some out. Of roughly 80,000 clones in the sample, 85% to 90% were seen once. Sequencing used blood, obtained before dendritic cell vaccination. The receptors here all came from a human donor with glioblastoma.

The genes are TRBV4-2 and TRBJ2-1, with 8 positions matching TRBD2. CDR1 LGHNA and CDR2 YNFKEQ come from the germline V gene. The V segment lost 0 bases and the J segment 0 bases; nucleotides outside the gene matches: 4. The CDR3 is made up of 17 amino acids. CDR3 protein: CASSQDISGSSYNEQFF. For the CDR3, the DNA is TGTGCCAGCAGCCAAGATATCAGCGGGAGCTCCTACAATGAGCAGTTCTTC.

The chain has TRBV11-2 and TRBJ2-1, with D possibly TRBD1 on 6 matching bases. CDR3 length equals 15 residues. The germline CDR1 and CDR2 sequences are SGHAT and FQNNGV. The germline V and J ends were trimmed by 5 bases and 3 bases, with 14 bases remaining between them. The CDR3 DNA reads TGTGCCAGCAGCCTACAGGGTGAGTACTACAATGAGCAGTTCTTC. Its protein product is CASSLQGEYYNEQFF.

This rearrangement joins TRBV19 to TRBJ2-5; TRBD1 matches 9 bases. The end of the DNA is better explained by TRBJ2-7, so the J call may be wrong. The CDR3 runs to 15 residues. Germline V lookup: CDR1 LNHDA, CDR2 SQIVND (reference sequence). The CDR3 loop reads CASSSSSDRGHEQYF. For the CDR3, the DNA is TGTGCCAGTAGTAGTTCGTCGGACAGGGGCCACGAGCAGTACTTC.

This clone showed up just once. V usage is TRBV7-6 and J usage is TRBJ2-3; D remains ambiguous. The CDR3 is 13 amino acids. Trimming shortened V by 5 bases and J by 4 bases, and 10 bases separated the two germline ends. Per the germline V gene, CDR1 is SGHVS and CDR2 is FNYEAQ. CDR3: CASSRYNSDTQYF. The CDR3 DNA reads TGTGCCAGCAGCCGATACAATTCAGATACGCAGTATTTT.

The chain couples TRBV19 to TRBJ2-7; tentatively, D is TRBD2 (6 bases). V was trimmed by 3 bases and J by 1 base, leaving 7 bases between them. The CDR3 is 13 residues long. Per germline, CDR1 LNHDA and CDR2 SQIVND (reference sequence). The CDR3, as DNA: TGTGCCAGTAGTATGGAGGGTTCCTACGAGCAGTACTTC. It specifies CASSMEGSYEQYF. Full variable domain (rest looked up from reference TRBV19 and TRBJ2-7): DGGITQSPKYLFRKEGQNVTLSCEQNLNHDAMYWYRQDPGQGLRLIYYSQIVNDFQKGDIAEGYSVSREKKESFPLTVTSAQKNPTAFYLCASSMEGSYEQYFGPGTRLTVT.

The chain carries TRBV6-6 and TRBJ1-2; TRBD1 agrees at 12 bases. The germline CDR1 and CDR2 sequences are MNHNY and SVGAGI (reference sequence). The CDR3 length is 15 residues. Unmatched junction bases numbered 7, after V lost 5 bases and J lost 6 bases. The CDR3 protein is CASSPPGTGGDGYTF. CDR3 DNA sequence: TGTGCCAGCAGTCCCCCCGGGACAGGGGGCGATGGCTACACCTTC.

This chain links TRBV27 with TRBJ1-5, with 9 bases lining up with TRBD1. The CDR3 sequence is 16 residues long. Germline-derived CDR1 and CDR2 are MNHEY and SMNVEV (reference sequence). The ends lost 5 bases at V and 8 bases at J; junction bases unmatched: 13. CDR3 residues: CASSEAPGQGHEPQHF. The CDR3 DNA reads as TGTGCCAGCAGTGAAGCGCCGGGACAGGGACACGAGCCCCAGCATTTT.

This CDR3 reads CASLDSSYEQYF. The DNA of the CDR3 is TGTGCCAGCTTGGACAGCTCCTACGAGCAGTACTTC. This chain connects TRBV6-1 to TRBJ2-7, with D perhaps matching TRBD1 (6 bases). Germline CDR1 MNHNS, CDR2 SASEGT. The ends were cut back, 8 bases at V and 0 bases at J, with 8 bases in the middle. The CDR3 spans 12 residues.

This rearrangement joins TRBV19 to TRBJ2-2; D possibly corresponds to TRBD2 (6 bases). The CDR3 loop spans 15 amino acids. The V and J ends lost 3 bases and 5 bases respectively, with 13 bases between them. Germline-derived CDR1 and CDR2 are LNHDA and SQIVND (reference sequence). The CDR3, as DNA: TGTGCCAGTAGTATTACAGCGGGCTCGACCGGGGAGCTGTTTTTT. It specifies CASSITAGSTGELFF. Using reference TRBV19 and TRBJ2-2 for the parts outside the CDR3, the full variable domain is DGGITQSPKYLFRKEGQNVTLSCEQNLNHDAMYWYRQDPGQGLRLIYYSQIVNDFQKGDIAEGYSVSREKKESFPLTVTSAQKNPTAFYLCASSITAGSTGELFFGEGSRLTVL.

The chain has TRBV10-1 and TRBJ1-5, with D unresolved. V was clipped by 6 bases and J by 0 bases, with 15 bases between them. Germline CDR1 and CDR2: WNHNN and SYGVQD (reference sequence). The length of the CDR3 is 16 residues. CDR3 DNA sequence: TGCGCCAGCAGACCCGACAAGACCTATAGCAATCAGCCCCAGCATTTT. Its protein product is CASRPDKTYSNQPQHF.

V and J are TRBV2 and TRBJ2-3, with a tentative D call TRBD2 (6 bases). The CDR3 is 15 amino acids. V was cut by 4 bases and J by 0 bases, with 11 bases left in between. Per the germline V gene, CDR1 is SNHLY and CDR2 is FYNNEI. The CDR3 DNA sequence: TGTGCCAGCAGTGTAGCCGGGGGAAGCACAGATACGCAGTATTTT. Translation gives CASSVAGGSTDTQYF.

Comments on this clone: Other DNA sequences within the sample encode an identical CDR3. The chain is built from TRBV6-1 and TRBJ1-1; tentative D call: TRBD1 (6 bases). With 1 base removed from V and 3 bases from J, the gap between germline ends came to 9 bases. CDR3 size: 14 residues. Germline V gives CDR1 MNHNS, CDR2 SASEGT. The CDR3: CASSEVGGDTEAFF. CDR3 sequence (DNA): TGTGCCAGCAGTGAAGTAGGGGGAGACACTGAAGCTTTCTTT.

The chain joins TRBV5-1 to TRBJ2-5; TRBD1 matches at 7 bases. V gave up 3 bases and J gave up 2 bases; unmatched junction bases: 4. Per germline, CDR1 SGHRS and CDR2 YFSETQ. The CDR3 consists of 14 residues. This CDR3 is CASSSGTAQETQYF. DNA of the CDR3: TGCGCCAGCAGCTCCGGGACAGCACAAGAGACCCAGTACTTC.

This clone was picked up one time. V and J are TRBV2 and TRBJ2-7, with TRBD1 matching over 7 bases. From germline, CDR1 is SNHLY and CDR2 FYNNEI. J was trimmed by 6 bases and V by 3 bases; bases with no gene match: 5. CDR3 size: 13 residues. The CDR3 DNA reads TGTGCCAGCAGTGAGGTCAGGGGGTTCGAGCAGTACTTC. Translating it yields CASSEVRGFEQYF.

This chain connects TRBV6-4 to TRBJ1-6; 12 bases agree with TRBD1. CDR1 and CDR2 (germline): MRHNA, SNTAGT. J was trimmed by 0 bases and V by 6 bases; bases with no gene match: 6. The CDR3 consists of 18 residues. CDR3 DNA: TGTGCCAGCAGCCTAGGGACAGGGGGCGCCTCCTATAATTCACCCCTCCACTTT. This gives the protein CASSLGTGGASYNSPLHF.

The chain carries TRBV4-2 and TRBJ2-7; D is possibly TRBD2 (5 bases). The CDR3 loop spans 14 amino acids. The ends were cut back, 0 bases at V and 3 bases at J, with 9 bases in the middle. Germline lookup yields CDR1 LGHNA and CDR2 YNFKEQ. CDR3: CASSQDGEGYEQYF. CDR3 nucleotides: TGTGCCAGCAGCCAAGACGGGGAAGGCTACGAGCAGTACTTC.

V gene TRBV5-1 combines with J gene TRBJ1-1; D unresolved. Germline CDR1 reads SGHRS; CDR2 reads YFSETQ. This CDR3 is built from 15 residues. The V end lost 3 bases, the J end lost 2 bases, and 14 bases lay between the germline ends. As DNA, the CDR3 is TGCGCCAGCAGCTCTGGTAACAGCTTTAACACTGAAGCTTTCTTT. This sequence encodes CASSSGNSFNTEAFF.